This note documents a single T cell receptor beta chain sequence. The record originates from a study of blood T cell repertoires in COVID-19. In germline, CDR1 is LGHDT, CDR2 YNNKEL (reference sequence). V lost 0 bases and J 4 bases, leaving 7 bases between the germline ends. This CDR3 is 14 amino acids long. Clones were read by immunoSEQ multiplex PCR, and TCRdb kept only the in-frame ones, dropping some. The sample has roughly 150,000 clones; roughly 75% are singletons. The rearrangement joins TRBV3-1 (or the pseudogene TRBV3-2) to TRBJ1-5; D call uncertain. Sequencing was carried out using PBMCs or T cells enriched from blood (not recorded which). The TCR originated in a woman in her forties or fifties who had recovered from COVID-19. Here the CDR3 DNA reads TGTGCCAGCAGCCAAGATAACGGTAATCAGCCCCAGCATTTT. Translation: CASSQDNGNQPQHF.